The T cell receptor beta chain under discussion was sequenced for a study of T cells in Graves' hyperthyroidism and ophthalmopathy. The germline V gene encodes CDR1 DFQATT and CDR2 SNEGSKA (reference sequence). V lost 5 bases, J lost 2 bases, and 10 bases lay in between. The CDR3 totals 12 residues. Broader study findings: Appearing also in blood were most of the thyroid clonotypes expanded above 0.001. Using 13 V-J features, a model discriminated ophthalmopathy from stable hyperthyroidism.

TCR beta CDR3 sequences were amplified from RNA transcripts. The primer set for the first-round RT-PCR of the TCR CDR3 was HTBI. A single record per CDR3 protein comes from TCRdb applying MiXCR to the multiplex PCR reads. The sample has some 800,000 distinct CDR3 sequences; more than 30% are singletons. About this clonotype itself: The antigen is undetermined. This may arise from a read error, as a much more abundant clone is one base away.

Recently diagnosed hyperthyroidism of less than 2 months' duration affected patients aged 18 to 65. PBMCs were obtained from over 8.5 ml fresh peripheral blood. The chain combines TRBV20-1 with TRBJ2-7; D is uncertain. The material sequenced was blood. The sequence came from a man between 18 and 35 years old with Graves' hyperthyroidism. The CDR3: CSAGAPPYEQYF. CDR3 DNA: TGCAGTGCTGGAGCCCCTCCCTACGAGCAGTACTTC.